The 5 T cell receptor beta chains reported below all come from one sample, sequenced in a study of vaccination and CD4 T cells after COVID-19. Antigen specificity for these receptors is unknown. Treatment given: approximately 11-day PBMC culture with coronavirus spike peptide pools or control peptides (ViraFEST assay). Cultured CD4+ T cell DNA was sequenced using the Oncomine TCR Beta short-read assay. Each CDR3 protein gets one entry after TCRdb re-called the PCR reads with MiXCR. Among roughly 18,000 distinct CDR3 sequences, around 59% were seen once, and the ten largest hold approximately 13%. The specimen sequenced was CD4+ T cells from blood, cultured in vitro. The source is a human donor who had recovered from COVID-19.

The genes are TRBV7-9 and TRBJ1-1; D gene unclear. Trimming removed 2 bases from V and 0 bases from J, with 7 bases in between. Germline CDR1 is SEHNR and CDR2 is FQNEAQ (reference sequence). This CDR3 region has 14 residues. CDR3 loop: CASSLSRLNTEAFF. The CDR3 DNA reads as TGTGCCAGCAGCTTAAGTAGACTGAACACTGAAGCTTTCTTT.

The rearrangement links TRBV2 to TRBJ2-6; no clear D gene. The CDR3 sequence is 18 residues long. Germline assignment: CDR1 SNHLY and CDR2 FYNNEI. V was pared by 2 bases and J by 0 bases, with 14 bases between. The CDR3 DNA sequence: TGTGCCAGCAGTGAAATTGGGGTGGTTGGCTCTGGGGCCAACGTCCTGACTTTC. This gives the protein CASSEIGVVGSGANVLTF.

V usage is TRBV19 and J usage is TRBJ1-5, with D unresolved. The germline V gene has CDR1 LNHDA and CDR2 SQIVND (reference sequence). V lost 5 bases and J 4 bases, leaving 6 bases between the germline ends. This CDR3 has 12 residues. The CDR3: CASSLSNQPQHF. CDR3 sequence (DNA): TGTGCCAGTAGTTTGTCAAATCAGCCCCAGCATTTT.

This clonotype turned up a few times. The chain links TRBV6-1 to TRBJ1-2; D is possibly TRBD1 (5 bases). This CDR3 spans 13 amino acids. V was cut by 6 bases and J by 2 bases, with 10 bases left in between. CDR1 and CDR2 (germline): MNHNS, SASEGT. CDR3 residues: CASSGTVNYGYTF. The DNA of the CDR3 is TGTGCCAGCAGCGGGACGGTAAACTATGGCTACACCTTC.

The V call is TRBV20-1, the J call TRBJ2-2, with TRBD2 matching over 8 bases. The germline V gene has CDR1 DFQATT and CDR2 SNEGSKA (reference sequence). This CDR3 has 15 amino acids. Germline trimming cut 2 bases from V and 1 base from J; bases unmatched to any gene: 3. The chain's CDR3 is CSARKSGGNTGELFF. In DNA, the CDR3 is TGCAGTGCTAGAAAAAGCGGGGGGAACACCGGGGAGCTGTTTTTT.